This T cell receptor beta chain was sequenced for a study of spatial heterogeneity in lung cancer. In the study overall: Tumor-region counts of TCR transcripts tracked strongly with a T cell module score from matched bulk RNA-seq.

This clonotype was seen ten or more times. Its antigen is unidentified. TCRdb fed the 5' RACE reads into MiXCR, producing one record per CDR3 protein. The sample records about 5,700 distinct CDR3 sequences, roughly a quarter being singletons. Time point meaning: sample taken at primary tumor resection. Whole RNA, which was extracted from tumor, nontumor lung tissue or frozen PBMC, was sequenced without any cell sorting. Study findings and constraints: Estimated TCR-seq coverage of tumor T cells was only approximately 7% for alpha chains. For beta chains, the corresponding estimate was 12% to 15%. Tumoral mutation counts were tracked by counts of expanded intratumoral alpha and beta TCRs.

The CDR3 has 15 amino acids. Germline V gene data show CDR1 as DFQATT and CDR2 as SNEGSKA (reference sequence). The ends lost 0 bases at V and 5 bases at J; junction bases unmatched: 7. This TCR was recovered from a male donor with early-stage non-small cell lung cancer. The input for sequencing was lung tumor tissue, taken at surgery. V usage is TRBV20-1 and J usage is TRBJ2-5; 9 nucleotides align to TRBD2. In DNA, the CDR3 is TGCAGTGCTAGAGATCTTCGACTAGCGGAGGAGACCCAGTACTTC. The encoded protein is CSARDLRLAEETQYF.